One T cell receptor beta chain is described in this entry. The target antigen is unknown. This sample stems from a study of cytomegalovirus exposure and HLA in healthy donors. Study-wide findings and caveats: Presence/absence analysis assumed near-uniform sequencing depth across donors. Links to common viral pathogens appeared, in a later analysis, for several of the most significant clusters. Researchers reported that a few CMV-associated chains were confirmed in vitro as CMV antigen-specific.

Everyone who donated was a healthy bone marrow donor. Researchers ran the PCR with 60 Vbeta and 13 Jbeta primers. The table came from immunoSEQ multiplex PCR; TCRdb's copy has only in-frame clones and leaves some out. This table holds 140,000 to 150,000 clones, approximately 80% found once. The TCR comes from a female donor in good health and CMV-seronegative. Material for sequencing was PBMCs.

The CDR3 DNA reads TGTGCCAGTAGCCTCGCCGGGACTAGCGTCACAGATACGCAGTATTTT. Amino acid sequence: CASSLAGTSVTDTQYF. This sequence joins TRBV19 and TRBJ2-3; the match to TRBD2 covers 10 bases. The V segment lost 6 bases and the J segment 2 bases; nucleotides outside the gene matches: 8. This CDR3 spans 16 amino acids. CDR1 is LNHDA and CDR2 is SQIVND in the germline V gene (reference sequence).